The TCR beta chain described here comes from a study of control samples from healthy donors and cancer patients. The assay was immunoSEQ multiplex PCR, and TCRdb's table has in-frame clones only and misses some. The sample lists approximately 120,000 clones, approximately 84% occurring once. Input material: blood. The sequence was collected from a man aged 18 to 35 in good health.

Here the CDR3 reads CASSWGFPSLYEQYF. In nucleotides, the CDR3 is TGTGCCAGTAGTTGGGGGTTTCCCTCCCTCTACGAGCAGTACTTC. The chain has TRBV19 and TRBJ2-7, with D perhaps TRBD1 or TRBD2 (5 bases each). Germline lookup yields CDR1 LNHDA and CDR2 SQIVND (reference sequence). CDR3 length: 15 residues. Trimming cost V 5 bases and J 3 bases, with 17 bases left between them. The variable domain in full, completed from reference TRBV19 and TRBJ2-7, reads DGGITQSPKYLFRKEGQNVTLSCEQNLNHDAMYWYRQDPGQGLRLIYYSQIVNDFQKGDIAEGYSVSREKKESFPLTVTSAQKNPTAFYLCASSWGFPSLYEQYFGPGTRLTVT.